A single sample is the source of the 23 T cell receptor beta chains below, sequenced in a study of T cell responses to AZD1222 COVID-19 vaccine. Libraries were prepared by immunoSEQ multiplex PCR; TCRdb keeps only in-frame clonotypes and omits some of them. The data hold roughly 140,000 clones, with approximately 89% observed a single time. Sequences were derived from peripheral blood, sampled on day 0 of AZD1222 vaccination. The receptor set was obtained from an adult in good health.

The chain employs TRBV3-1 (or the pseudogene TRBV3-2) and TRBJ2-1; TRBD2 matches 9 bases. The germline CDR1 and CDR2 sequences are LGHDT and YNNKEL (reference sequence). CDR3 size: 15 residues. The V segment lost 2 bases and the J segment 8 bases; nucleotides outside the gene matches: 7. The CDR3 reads CASSQPGLATHEQFF. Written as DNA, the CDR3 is TGTGCCAGCAGCCAACCGGGACTAGCTACCCATGAGCAGTTCTTC.

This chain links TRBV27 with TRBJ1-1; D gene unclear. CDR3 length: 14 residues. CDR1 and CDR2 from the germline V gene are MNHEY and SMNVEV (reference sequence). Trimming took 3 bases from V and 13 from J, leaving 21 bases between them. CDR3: CASSFSKVPGTGFF. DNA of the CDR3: TGTGCCAGCAGTTTCTCCAAGGTCCCCGGAACGGGTTTCTTT.

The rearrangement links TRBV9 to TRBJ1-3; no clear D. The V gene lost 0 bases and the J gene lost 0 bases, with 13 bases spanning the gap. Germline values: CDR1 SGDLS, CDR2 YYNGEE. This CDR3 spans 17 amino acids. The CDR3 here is CASSVGGSSISGNTIYF. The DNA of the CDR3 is TGTGCCAGCAGCGTAGGTGGGAGCTCCATCTCTGGAAACACCATATATTTT.

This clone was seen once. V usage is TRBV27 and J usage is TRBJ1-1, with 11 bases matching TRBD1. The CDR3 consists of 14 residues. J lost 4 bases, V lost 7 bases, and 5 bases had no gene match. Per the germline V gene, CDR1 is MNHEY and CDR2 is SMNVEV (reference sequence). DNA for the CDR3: TGTGCCAGCATGGGGGACAGGGGGGCCACTGAAGCTTTCTTT. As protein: CASMGDRGATEAFF.

The CDR3 DNA reads as TGTGCCAGCTCACCGTTAGCTAGCGGGAGCAGGGATGAGCAGTTCTTC. Protein: CASSPLASGSRDEQFF. The chain links TRBV18 to TRBJ2-1, with 10 nucleotides matching TRBD2. V was clipped by 3 bases and J by 8 bases; unmatched bases: 10. Germline lookup yields CDR1 KGHSH and CDR2 LQKENI. The CDR3 length is 16 residues. The full variable domain, completed using reference TRBV18 and TRBJ2-1, is NAGVMQNPRHLVRRRGQEARLRCSPMKGHSHVYWYRQLPEEGLKFMVYLQKENIIDESGMPKERFSAEFPKEGPSILRIQQVVRGDSAAYFCASSPLASGSRDEQFFGPGTRLTVL.

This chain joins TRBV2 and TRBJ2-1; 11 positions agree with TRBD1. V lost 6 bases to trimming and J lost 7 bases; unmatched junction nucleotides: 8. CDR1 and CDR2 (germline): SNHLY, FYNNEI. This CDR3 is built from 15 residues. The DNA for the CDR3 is TGTGCCAGCAGGACCGGGACAGGGGGTTGGAATGAGCAGTTCTTC. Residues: CASRTGTGGWNEQFF.

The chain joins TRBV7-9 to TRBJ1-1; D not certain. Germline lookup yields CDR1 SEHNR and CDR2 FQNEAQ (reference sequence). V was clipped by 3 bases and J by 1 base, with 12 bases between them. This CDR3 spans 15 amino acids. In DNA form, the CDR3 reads TGTGCCAGCAGCTTTGGCGAAACGGAGAACACTGAAGCTTTCTTT. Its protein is CASSFGETENTEAFF.

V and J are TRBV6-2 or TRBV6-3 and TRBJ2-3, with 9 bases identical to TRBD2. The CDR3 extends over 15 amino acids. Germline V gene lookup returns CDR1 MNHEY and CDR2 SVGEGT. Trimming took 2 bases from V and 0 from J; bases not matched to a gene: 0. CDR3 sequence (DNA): TGTGCCAGCAGTTACACTAGCGGGAGCACAGATACGCAGTATTTT. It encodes CASSYTSGSTDTQYF.

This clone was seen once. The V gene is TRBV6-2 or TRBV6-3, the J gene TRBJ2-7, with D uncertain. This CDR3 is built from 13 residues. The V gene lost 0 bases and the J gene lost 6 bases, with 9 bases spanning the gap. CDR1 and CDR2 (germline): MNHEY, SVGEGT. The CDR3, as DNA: TGTGCCAGCAGTTACTCTCAAAGGACCGAGCAGTACTTC. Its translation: CASSYSQRTEQYF.

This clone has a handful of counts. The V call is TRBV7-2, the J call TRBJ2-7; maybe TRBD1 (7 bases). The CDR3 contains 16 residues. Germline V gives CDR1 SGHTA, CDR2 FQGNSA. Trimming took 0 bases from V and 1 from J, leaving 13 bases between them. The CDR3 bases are TGTGCCAGCAGCTTAGCGGCGGGACAGCCTTCCTACGAGCAGTACTTC. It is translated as CASSLAAGQPSYEQYF.

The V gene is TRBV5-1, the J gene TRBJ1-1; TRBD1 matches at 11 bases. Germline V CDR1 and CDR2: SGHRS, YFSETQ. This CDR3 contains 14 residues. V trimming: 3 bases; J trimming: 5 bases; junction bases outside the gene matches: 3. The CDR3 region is CASSSGQGETEAFF. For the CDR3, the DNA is TGCGCCAGCAGCTCGGGACAGGGGGAGACTGAAGCTTTCTTT.

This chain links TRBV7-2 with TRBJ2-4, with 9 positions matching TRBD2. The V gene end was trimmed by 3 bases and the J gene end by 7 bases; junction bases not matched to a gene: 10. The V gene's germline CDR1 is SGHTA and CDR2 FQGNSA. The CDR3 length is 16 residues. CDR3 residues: CASSLGNSGSFNIQYF. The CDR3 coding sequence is TGTGCCAGCAGCTTGGGTAATAGCGGGAGCTTTAACATTCAGTACTTC.

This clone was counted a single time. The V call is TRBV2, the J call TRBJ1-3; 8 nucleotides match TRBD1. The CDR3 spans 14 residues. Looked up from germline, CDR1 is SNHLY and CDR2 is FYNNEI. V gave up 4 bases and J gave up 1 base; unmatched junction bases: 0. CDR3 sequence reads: CASSGTGSGNTIYF. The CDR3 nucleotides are TGTGCCAGCAGTGGGACAGGGTCTGGAAACACCATATATTTT.

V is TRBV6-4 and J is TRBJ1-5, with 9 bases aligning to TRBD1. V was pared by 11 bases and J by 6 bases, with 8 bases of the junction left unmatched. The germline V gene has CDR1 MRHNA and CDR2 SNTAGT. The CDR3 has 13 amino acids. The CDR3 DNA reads TGTGCCGGCCAACAGGGGGCAACTCAGCCCCAGCATTTT. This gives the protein CAGQQGATQPQHF.

CDR3 DNA: TGTGCCAGCAGTTTGGGGGGCGCGGGGCCCCAGCATTTT. Protein: CASSLGGAGPQHF. The chain links TRBV12-3 or TRBV12-4 to TRBJ1-5, with D perhaps TRBD1 (6 bases). There are 13 residues in the CDR3. V lost 3 bases to trimming and J lost 9 bases, with 12 bases between them.

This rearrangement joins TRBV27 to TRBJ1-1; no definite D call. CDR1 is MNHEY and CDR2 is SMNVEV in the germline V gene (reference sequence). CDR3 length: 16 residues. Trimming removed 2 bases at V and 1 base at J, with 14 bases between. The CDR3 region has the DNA TGTGCCAGCAGTTTACACAGAACACAATCGAACACTGAAGCTTTCTTT. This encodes CASSLHRTQSNTEAFF.

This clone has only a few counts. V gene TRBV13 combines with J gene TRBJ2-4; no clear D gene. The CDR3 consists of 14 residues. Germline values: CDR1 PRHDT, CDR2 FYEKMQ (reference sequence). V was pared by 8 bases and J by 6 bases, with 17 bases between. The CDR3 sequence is CASSRRPRRNIQYF. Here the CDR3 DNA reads TGTGCCAGCTCCCGAAGACCGAGGAGAAACATTCAGTACTTC.

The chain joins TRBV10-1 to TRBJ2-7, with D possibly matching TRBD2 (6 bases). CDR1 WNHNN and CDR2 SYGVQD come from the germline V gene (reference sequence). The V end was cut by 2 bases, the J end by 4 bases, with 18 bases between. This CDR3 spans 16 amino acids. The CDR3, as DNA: TGCGCCAGCAGTGAGCCTTCTAGCGTCTCCCGATACGAGCAGTACTTC. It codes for CASSEPSSVSRYEQYF.

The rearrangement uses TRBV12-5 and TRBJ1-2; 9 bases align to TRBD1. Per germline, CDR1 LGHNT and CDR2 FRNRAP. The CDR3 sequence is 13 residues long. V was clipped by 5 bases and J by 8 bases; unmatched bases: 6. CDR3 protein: CASGLRTGEGYTF. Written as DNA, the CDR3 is TGTGCTAGTGGTCTACGGACAGGGGAGGGCTACACCTTC.

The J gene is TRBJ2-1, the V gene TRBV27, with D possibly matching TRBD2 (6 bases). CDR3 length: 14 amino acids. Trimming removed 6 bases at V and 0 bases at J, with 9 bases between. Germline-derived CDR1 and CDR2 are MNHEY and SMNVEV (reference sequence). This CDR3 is CASRGTASYNEQFF. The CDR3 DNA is TGTGCCAGCAGGGGGACTGCCTCCTACAATGAGCAGTTCTTC.

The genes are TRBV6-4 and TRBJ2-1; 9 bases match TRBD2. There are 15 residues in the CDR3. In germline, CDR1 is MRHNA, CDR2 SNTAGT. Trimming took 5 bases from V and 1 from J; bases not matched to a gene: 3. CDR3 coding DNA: TGTGCCAGCAGTAGGGCGGGAGGGTCCTACAATGAGCAGTTCTTC. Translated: CASSRAGGSYNEQFF.

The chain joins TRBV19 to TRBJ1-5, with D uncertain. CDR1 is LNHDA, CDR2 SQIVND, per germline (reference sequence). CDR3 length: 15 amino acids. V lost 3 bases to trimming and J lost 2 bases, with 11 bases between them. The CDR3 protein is CASSIKREGNQPQHF. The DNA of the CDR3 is TGTGCCAGTAGTATCAAAAGGGAAGGCAATCAGCCCCAGCATTTT.

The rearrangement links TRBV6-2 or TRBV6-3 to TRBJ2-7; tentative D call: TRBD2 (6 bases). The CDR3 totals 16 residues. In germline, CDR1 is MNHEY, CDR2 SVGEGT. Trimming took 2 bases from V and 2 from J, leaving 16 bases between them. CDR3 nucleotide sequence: TGTGCCAGCAGTTACCCCCCGGCGGGGAGGACCTACGAGCAGTACTTC. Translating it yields CASSYPPAGRTYEQYF.